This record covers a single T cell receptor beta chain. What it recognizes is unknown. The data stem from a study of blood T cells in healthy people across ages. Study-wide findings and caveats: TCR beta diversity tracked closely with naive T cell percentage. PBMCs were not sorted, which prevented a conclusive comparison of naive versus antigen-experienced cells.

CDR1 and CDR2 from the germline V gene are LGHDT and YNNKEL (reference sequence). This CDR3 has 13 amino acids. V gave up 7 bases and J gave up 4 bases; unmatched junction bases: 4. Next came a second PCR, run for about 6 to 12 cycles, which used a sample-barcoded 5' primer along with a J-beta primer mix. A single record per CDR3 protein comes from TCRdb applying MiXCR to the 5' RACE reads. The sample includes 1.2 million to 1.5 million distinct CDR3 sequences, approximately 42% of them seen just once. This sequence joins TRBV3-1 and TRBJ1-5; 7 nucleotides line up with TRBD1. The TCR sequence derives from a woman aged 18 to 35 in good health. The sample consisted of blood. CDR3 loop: CASKGQENQPQHF. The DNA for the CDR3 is TGTGCCAGCAAAGGACAGGAAAATCAGCCCCAGCATTTT.